The 13 T cell receptor beta chains presented below share a single source sample, sequenced in a study of CD8 T cells in ankylosing spondylitis. Study-wide results and caveats: A motif in TCR beta, a set of roughly 8 highly homologous variants, appeared characteristic of ankylosing spondylitis blood.

MiXCR was run by TCRdb on the 5' RACE reads, yielding one entry per CDR3 protein. The sample holds 450,000 or so distinct CDR3 sequences, roughly 27% seen once. These receptors lack a known antigen. Sequencing used blood, either unsorted or a sorted T cell fraction (not recorded which). The origin of the receptors is a male donor with ankylosing spondylitis.

The CDR3 protein is CSAEWASGQYF. CDR3 nucleotides: TGCAGTGCTGAGTGGGCTAGCGGGCAGTATTTT. The chain has TRBV20-1 and TRBJ2-3, with 7 bases matching TRBD2. The ends lost 5 bases at V and 11 bases at J; junction bases unmatched: 7. This CDR3 region has 11 residues. The germline CDR1 and CDR2 sequences are DFQATT and SNEGSKA (reference sequence).

This clonotype was seen more than once but under ten times. The V gene is TRBV5-1, the J gene TRBJ2-1; tentatively, D is TRBD1 (6 bases). V lost 6 bases and J 0 bases, leaving 13 bases between the germline ends. The CDR3 extends over 15 amino acids. Germline loops: CDR1 SGHRS, CDR2 YFSETQ. Here the CDR3 DNA reads TGCGCCAGCAACTCAGGGGCCAACTCCTACAATGAGCAGTTCTTC. Protein: CASNSGANSYNEQFF.

This clonotype was counted between two and nine times. The chain combines TRBV29-1 with TRBJ2-5, with 7 bases aligning to TRBD1. Germline V gives CDR1 SQVTM, CDR2 ANQGSEA. V lost 4 bases and J lost 0; bases outside the gene matches: 5. The CDR3 is 14 amino acids. The DNA of the CDR3 is TGCAGCGTTGCCCCGACAGGGAACCAAGAGACCCAGTACTTC. This encodes CSVAPTGNQETQYF.

The CDR3 is CASSRSRSNEKLFF. CDR3 nucleotides: TGTGCCAGCAGCCGATCGCGGTCGAATGAAAAACTGTTTTTT. The chain recombines TRBV7-2 with TRBJ1-4; D gene ambiguous. Between the trimmed V and J ends, which lost 5 bases and 5 bases, there was a span of 12 bases. The V gene's germline CDR1 is SGHTA and CDR2 FQGNSA. This CDR3 has 14 amino acids.

This clonotype showed up just a few times. The chain links TRBV5-5 to TRBJ2-1, with 8 bases identical to TRBD2. V was clipped by 2 bases and J by 8 bases; unmatched bases: 9. This CDR3 has 15 amino acids. Per the germline V gene, CDR1 is SGHKS and CDR2 is YYEKEE (reference sequence). CDR3 in amino acids: CASSLSAGEFYEQFF. In DNA, the CDR3 is TGTGCCAGCAGCTTATCAGCGGGAGAATTCTATGAGCAGTTCTTC.

In this sample, this clonotype turned up many times. This chain connects TRBV29-1 to TRBJ2-2; TRBD2 matches at 7 bases. In germline, CDR1 is SQVTM, CDR2 ANQGSEA. The CDR3 totals 13 residues. V dropped 4 bases and J dropped 7; count of bases not matched to a gene: 6. The CDR3 DNA follows: TGCAGCGTTGCCGGGACTATGGACGGGGAGCTGTTTTTT. Residues: CSVAGTMDGELFF.

This clonotype was recorded a few times. The chain employs TRBV3-1 and TRBJ2-1; TRBD2 matches 16 bases. Germline assignment: CDR1 LGHDT and CDR2 YNNKEL (reference sequence). V shed 4 bases and J 14 bases; nucleotides not matched to a gene: 11. This CDR3 has 16 amino acids. CDR3 bases: TGTGCCAGCAGCCTTACCGGGACTAGCGGGAGGGCCGGGGAGTTCTTC. As protein: CASSLTGTSGRAGEFF.

This clonotype occurred a few times. The chain's CDR3 is CASSLPAGGGTGELFF. CDR3 coding DNA: TGTGCCAGCAGCTTGCCGGCGGGAGGGGGCACCGGGGAGCTGTTTTTT. The chain combines TRBV5-4 with TRBJ2-2; 9 bases align to TRBD2. The CDR3 sequence is 16 residues long. Trimming cost V 1 base and J 4 bases; bases outside gene matches: 5. The germline V gene encodes CDR1 SGHNT and CDR2 YYREEE (reference sequence).

This clonotype has only a few counts. The rearrangement joins TRBV3-1 to TRBJ2-7, with D possibly matching TRBD2 (6 bases). V lost 4 bases, J lost 3 bases, and 19 bases lay in between. Germline loops: CDR1 LGHDT, CDR2 YNNKEL (reference sequence). The CDR3 runs to 16 residues. The CDR3 loop reads CASSPGWGEGDYEQYV. As DNA, the CDR3 is TGTGCCAGCAGCCCGGGTTGGGGGGAAGGTGACTACGAGCAGTACGTC.

The chain is built from TRBV7-9 and TRBJ2-2; no clear D gene. Germline V gene lookup returns CDR1 SEHNR and CDR2 FQNEAQ (reference sequence). V lost 8 bases, J lost 5 bases, and 9 bases lay in between. CDR3 size: 12 residues. The CDR3 loop reads CASAYGTGELFF. The CDR3 nucleotides read TGTGCCAGCGCCTATGGGACCGGGGAGCTGTTTTTT.

This clonotype has only a few counts. J is TRBJ1-6 and V is TRBV4-1; no clear D. Per the germline V gene, CDR1 is MGHRA and CDR2 is YSYEKL. The CDR3 sequence is 15 residues long. Trimming removed 1 base at V and 7 bases at J, with 11 bases between. The CDR3: CASSQGPGRNSPLHF. As DNA, the CDR3 is TGCGCCAGCAGCCAAGGTCCGGGTAGGAATTCACCCCTCCACTTT.

This chain connects TRBV24-1 to TRBJ2-2, with D unresolved. The CDR3 is 16 residues long. The germline gives CDR1 KGHDR, CDR2 SFDVKD. Trimming took off 3 bases at V and 0 bases at J, with 10 bases between the two ends. The CDR3 bases are TGTGCCACCAGTGATCCAGCCATTCCGAACACCGGGGAGCTGTTTTTT. It yields the protein CATSDPAIPNTGELFF.

This clonotype was counted a few times. The chain has TRBV3-1 and TRBJ2-1; TRBD2 matches 9 bases. CDR1 is LGHDT, CDR2 YNNKEL, per germline (reference sequence). The CDR3 consists of 20 residues. V lost 2 bases and J lost 5; bases outside the gene matches: 19. The CDR3 sequence is CASSQHRVSGRYNLDNEQFF. For the CDR3, the DNA is TGTGCCAGCAGCCAACATCGGGTTAGCGGGAGATACAACCTCGACAATGAGCAGTTCTTC.